Presented here are 30 T cell receptor beta chains from one specimen sequenced in a study of Tregs in tolerant kidney transplant recipients. TCRdb's table, derived via immunoSEQ multiplex PCR, lists solely in-frame clones and lacks some. This sample yields 60,000 to 65,000 clones, of which around 98% are seen a single time; around 0.3% belongs to the top ten. Specimen: Tregs from blood, collected before the transplant. Source of these receptors: a human donor who received a combined kidney and bone marrow transplant.

The chain recombines TRBV6-1 with TRBJ1-1; D remains unclear. The CDR3 is made up of 12 amino acids. The V gene lost 2 bases and the J gene lost 11 bases, with 12 bases spanning the gap. CDR1 and CDR2 (germline): MNHNS, SASEGT. The CDR3 nucleotides are TGTGCCAGCAGTGAAATCATCCGAGGGGCTTTCTTT. Amino acid sequence: CASSEIIRGAFF.

The J gene is TRBJ1-4, the V gene TRBV19; D remains ambiguous. The CDR3 consists of 13 residues. Trimming cost V 1 base and J 3 bases, with 3 bases left between them. Germline V lookup: CDR1 LNHDA, CDR2 SQIVND (reference sequence). DNA for the CDR3: TGTGCCAGTAGTATAGGCGCTAATGAAAAACTGTTTTTT. It specifies CASSIGANEKLFF.

The sample holds one count of this clone. The rearrangement joins TRBV4-2 to TRBJ2-7, with TRBD2 matching 8 bases. CDR3 length: 16 amino acids. V was clipped by 0 bases and J by 4 bases; unmatched bases: 8. CDR1 is LGHNA, CDR2 YNFKEQ, per germline. The CDR3 DNA reads as TGTGCCAGCAGCCAAGATGTGAGGCGGGAGGCTTACGAGCAGTACTTC. Translated, it gives CASSQDVRREAYEQYF.

This chain joins TRBV4-3 and TRBJ2-6; D not resolved. Looked up from germline, CDR1 is LGHNA and CDR2 is YSLEER. Trimming cost V 5 bases and J 0 bases, with 5 bases left between them. The CDR3 sequence is 14 residues long. The DNA for the CDR3 is TGCGCCAGCAGCGCGAACTCTGGGGCCAACGTCCTGACTTTC. Translation gives CASSANSGANVLTF.

The J gene is TRBJ2-1, the V gene TRBV9; TRBD2 agrees at 8 bases. This CDR3 has 15 amino acids. Germline CDR1 reads SGDLS; CDR2 reads YYNGEE. Trimming at V came to 3 bases and at J to 6 bases, leaving 8 bases not matched to a gene. The CDR3 spells CASSGGGTSLNEQFF. The CDR3 DNA sequence: TGTGCCAGCAGCGGAGGCGGGACTAGTCTCAATGAGCAGTTCTTC.

J is TRBJ2-1 and V is TRBV7-3; 10 bases agree with TRBD2. The germline V gene encodes CDR1 SGHTA and CDR2 FQGTGA. With V trimmed by 1 base and J by 7 bases, 4 bases remained unmatched. This CDR3 comprises 15 residues. The CDR3 nucleotides read TGTGCCAGCAGCTTAAGGCTAGCGGGAGATAATGAGCAGTTCTTC. Translated: CASSLRLAGDNEQFF.

The chain combines TRBV27 with TRBJ2-1; 11 bases match TRBD1. The germline V gene has CDR1 MNHEY and CDR2 SMNVEV (reference sequence). The CDR3 is 16 amino acids. V lost 2 bases and J lost 8; bases outside the gene matches: 8. The CDR3 protein is CASSLRTGGASYEQFF. The CDR3 nucleotides read TGTGCCAGCAGTTTACGGACAGGGGGCGCGAGTTATGAGCAGTTCTTC.

This chain uses TRBV14 with TRBJ2-3, with 10 positions matching TRBD2. CDR1 and CDR2 from the germline V gene are SGHDN and FVKESK. This CDR3 region has 18 residues. The V and J ends lost 1 base and 3 bases, in that order; junction bases with no gene match: 10. This chain's CDR3 is CASSQGSSSGGGTDTQYF. As DNA, the CDR3 is TGTGCCAGCAGCCAAGGATCGTCCAGCGGGGGGGGTACAGATACGCAGTATTTT.

V usage is TRBV7-6 and J usage is TRBJ1-2, with D perhaps matching TRBD1 (5 bases). Germline CDR1 is SGHVS and CDR2 is FNYEAQ. The CDR3 totals 14 residues. The V gene lost 5 bases and the J gene lost 6 bases, with 16 bases spanning the gap. The CDR3 DNA reads as TGTGCCAGCAGCCTAGAAAGGGGCCGGGATGGCTACACCTTC. Translating gives CASSLERGRDGYTF.

The chain is built from TRBV7-8 and TRBJ2-1, with TRBD2 matching 7 bases. V shed 1 base, J shed 3 bases, and the junction held 6 bases outside the gene matches. The CDR3 totals 16 residues. Per the germline V gene, CDR1 is SGHVS and CDR2 is FQNEAQ. The CDR3 DNA is TGTGCCAGCAGCTTAGGGGCGGGAGCGAACTACAATGAGCAGTTCTTC. It translates to CASSLGAGANYNEQFF.

The chain recombines TRBV6-4 with TRBJ2-5, with TRBD2 identical over 13 bases. The trim removed 6 bases at V and 1 base at J, leaving 2 bases unmatched. The germline CDR1 and CDR2 sequences are MRHNA and SNTAGT. This CDR3 has 15 amino acids. The CDR3 reads CASSRTSGGQETQYF. The CDR3 coding sequence is TGTGCCAGCAGCAGGACTAGCGGGGGCCAAGAGACCCAGTACTTC.

The V and J genes are TRBV7-2 and TRBJ2-3; 7 bases match TRBD1. Germline CDR1 SGHTA, CDR2 FQGNSA. The CDR3 is 14 amino acids. V was clipped by 2 bases and J by 4 bases; unmatched bases: 3. Here the CDR3 reads CASSLSQGPDTQYF. Written as DNA, the CDR3 is TGTGCCAGCAGCTTATCACAGGGGCCAGATACGCAGTATTTT. The whole variable domain, remainder taken from reference TRBV7-2 and TRBJ2-3, is GAGVSQSPSNKVTEKGKDVELRCDPISGHTALYWYRQSLGQGLEFLIYFQGNSAPDKSGLPSDRFSAERTGGSVSTLTIQRTQQEDSAVYLCASSLSQGPDTQYFGPGTRLTVL.

The V and J genes are TRBV27 and TRBJ2-1; 8 bases align to TRBD2. The CDR3 extends over 14 amino acids. V lost 10 bases to trimming and J lost 4 bases; unmatched junction nucleotides: 9. Germline V gives CDR1 MNHEY, CDR2 SMNVEV (reference sequence). Here the CDR3 DNA reads TGTGCCACCCGTCGGAGCGGGGGATACAATGAGCAGTTCTTC. Protein product: CATRRSGGYNEQFF.

The V and J genes are TRBV4-3 and TRBJ1-3; D is undetermined. The V gene lost 2 bases and the J gene lost 9 bases, with 11 bases spanning the gap. The CDR3 runs 13 residues. The germline V gene encodes CDR1 LGHNA and CDR2 YSLEER. The CDR3 region is CASSQRSTGTIYF. As DNA, the CDR3 is TGCGCCAGCAGCCAACGAAGTACCGGCACCATATATTTT.

The rearrangement joins TRBV6-1 to TRBJ2-4; 7 bases agree with TRBD1. The CDR3 totals 14 residues. Germline V gene sequence: CDR1 MNHNS, CDR2 SASEGT. The trim removed 5 bases at V and 7 bases at J, leaving 8 bases unmatched. CDR3 sequence reads: CASSLDRIGNIQYF. For the CDR3, the DNA is TGTGCCAGCAGTTTGGACAGGATAGGGAACATTCAGTACTTC.

The rearrangement uses TRBV7-2 and TRBJ1-2; D not certain. V was trimmed by 1 base and J by 4 bases, leaving 7 bases between them. CDR1 and CDR2 (germline): SGHTA, FQGNSA. CDR3 length equals 13 residues. CDR3 in amino acids: CASSLGGIYGYTF. The CDR3, as DNA: TGTGCCAGCAGCTTAGGAGGCATCTATGGCTACACCTTC.

V and J are TRBV6-4 and TRBJ1-1; D unclear. Between the trimmed V and J ends, which lost 8 bases and 4 bases, there was a span of 35 bases. The germline gives CDR1 MRHNA, CDR2 SNTAGT. The CDR3 consists of 20 residues. CDR3 sequence: CASSAPWSFVGFVRGTEAFF. The CDR3, as DNA: TGTGCCAGCTCCGCCCCTTGGAGTTTTGTCGGGTTTGTGCGGGGCACTGAAGCTTTCTTT.

CDR3 protein: CASSLEGGGPSGKYNEQFF. The CDR3 nucleotides read TGTGCCAGCAGTTTAGAAGGAGGGGGTCCTAGCGGGAAATACAATGAGCAGTTCTTC. The chain employs TRBV7-3 and TRBJ2-1; 9 bases map to TRBD2. J gave up 4 bases and V 6 bases, and 19 bases lay outside the gene matches. Per germline, CDR1 SGHTA and CDR2 FQGTGA. The CDR3 sequence is 19 residues long.

V gene TRBV6-6 combines with J gene TRBJ2-2, with D tentatively TRBD1 (5 bases). The CDR3 has 12 amino acids. The germline V gene has CDR1 MNHNY and CDR2 SVGAGI (reference sequence). V lost 5 bases and J 5 bases, leaving 6 bases between the germline ends. The CDR3 sequence: CASSAGTGELFF. DNA for the CDR3: TGTGCCAGCAGTGCAGGGACCGGGGAGCTGTTTTTT.

This sequence joins TRBV27 and TRBJ2-7, with 8 positions matching TRBD1. Germline V CDR1 and CDR2: MNHEY, SMNVEV (reference sequence). The CDR3 covers 18 residues. V gave up 6 bases and J gave up 2 bases; unmatched junction bases: 18. The CDR3 DNA follows: TGTGCCAGCAGATATAAGCGGGTATTGGGACAGGACACCTACGAGCAGTACTTC. Encoded protein: CASRYKRVLGQDTYEQYF.

The chain is built from TRBV5-4 and TRBJ2-7; 7 bases match TRBD1. V lost 3 bases to trimming and J lost 2 bases; unmatched junction nucleotides: 8. Germline V gene sequence: CDR1 SGHNT, CDR2 YYREEE (reference sequence). This CDR3 spans 15 amino acids. DNA of the CDR3: TGTGCCAGCAGCTCTCTTCCTACAGGGGCCTACGAGCAGTACTTC. This gives the protein CASSSLPTGAYEQYF. Full variable domain (remainder filled in from reference TRBV5-4 and TRBJ2-7): ETGVTQSPTHLIKTRGQQVTLRCSSQSGHNTVSWYQQALGQGPQFIFQYYREEENGRGNFPPRFSGLQFPNYSSELNVNALELDDSALYLCASSSLPTGAYEQYFGPGTRLTVT.

This clone is classed as medium-sized (0.01 to 0.1%). This rearrangement joins TRBV2 to TRBJ1-2; D gene ambiguous. The V gene lost 9 bases and the J gene lost 4 bases, with 12 bases spanning the gap. CDR1 SNHLY and CDR2 FYNNEI come from the germline V gene. The CDR3 has 12 residues. The CDR3 region is CASTVLTYGYTF. The CDR3 DNA is TGTGCCAGTACAGTGCTTACCTATGGCTACACCTTC. Full variable domain (rest looked up from reference TRBV2 and TRBJ1-2): EPEVTQTPSHQVTQMGQEVILRCVPISNHLYFYWYRQILGQKVEFLVSFYNNEISEKSEIFDDQFSVERPDGSNFTLKIRSTKLEDSAMYFCASTVLTYGYTFGSGTRLTVV.

The V and J genes are TRBV4-1 and TRBJ2-5; 13 bases map to TRBD2. The V and J ends lost 1 base and 6 bases, in that order; junction bases with no gene match: 11. The CDR3 runs to 18 residues. The germline V gene encodes CDR1 MGHRA and CDR2 YSYEKL. DNA for the CDR3: TGCGCCAGCAGCCAAGGGGGGATAGGACTAGCGGGGGTGAAGACCCAGTACTTC. Translation: CASSQGGIGLAGVKTQYF.

The gene calls are TRBV28 and TRBJ1-1, with D tentatively TRBD1 (5 bases). The CDR3 spans 12 residues. V lost 2 bases and J lost 8, with 9 bases in between. Germline CDR1 reads MDHEN; CDR2 reads SYDVKM. The CDR3 sequence is CASSLRGGEAFF. CDR3 sequence (DNA): TGTGCCAGCAGTTTACGCGGGGGGGAAGCTTTCTTT.

The V and J genes are TRBV27 and TRBJ2-7; TRBD1 aligns across 9 bases. Germline CDR1 reads MNHEY; CDR2 reads SMNVEV (reference sequence). With V trimmed by 8 bases and J by 2 bases, 7 bases remained unmatched. CDR3 size: 14 residues. The CDR3 here is CASVSGTGPYEQYF. CDR3 in DNA: TGTGCCAGCGTCTCGGGGACAGGGCCCTACGAGCAGTACTTC.

The gene calls are TRBV7-3 and TRBJ2-1; TRBD1 agrees at 8 bases. Germline-derived CDR1 and CDR2 are SGHTA and FQGTGA. V lost 6 bases to trimming and J lost 4 bases; unmatched junction nucleotides: 2. This CDR3 contains 13 residues. Here the CDR3 DNA reads TGTGCCAGCAGACGGACAGGGTACAATGAGCAGTTCTTC. This sequence encodes CASRRTGYNEQFF.

V gene TRBV10-3 combines with J gene TRBJ1-1; possible D gene TRBD1, 6 bases. Between the trimmed V and J ends, which lost 10 bases and 0 bases, there was a span of 12 bases. This CDR3 comprises 13 residues. Germline-derived CDR1 and CDR2 are ENHRY and SYGVKD. CDR3 DNA sequence: TGTGCCACCTTCGGGACATTGAACACTGAAGCTTTCTTT. It codes for CATFGTLNTEAFF.

This chain connects TRBV27 to TRBJ1-5; the D gene is possibly TRBD1 (5 bases). From germline, CDR1 is MNHEY and CDR2 SMNVEV (reference sequence). The germline V and J ends were trimmed by 5 bases and 5 bases, with 16 bases remaining between them. CDR3 size: 15 residues. The CDR3 loop reads CASSASPGFYQPQHF. For the CDR3, the DNA is TGTGCCAGCAGTGCATCCCCAGGGTTTTATCAGCCCCAGCATTTT.

The rearrangement links TRBV10-3 to TRBJ2-2, with 8 positions matching TRBD1. The V segment lost 8 bases and the J segment 3 bases; nucleotides outside the gene matches: 5. The CDR3 spans 14 residues. In germline, CDR1 is ENHRY, CDR2 SYGVKD. The CDR3 bases are TGTGCCATCGGGCAGACAGGGGACACCGGGGAGCTGTTTTTT. Its translation is CAIGQTGDTGELFF.

The chain joins TRBV7-7 to TRBJ2-1; D perhaps matches TRBD2 (6 bases). CDR1 SSHAT and CDR2 FNYEAQ come from the germline V gene (reference sequence). Trimming pared 1 base from V and 13 bases from J, leaving 14 bases between. CDR3 length: 13 residues. The CDR3 sequence is CASSLGPGTAQFF. DNA of the CDR3: TGTGCCAGCAGCTTAGGGCCCGGGACTGCTCAGTTCTTC.